This is a list of T cell receptor beta chains from one sample in a study of regulatory T cells in long-lasting Graves disease. TCRdb recomputed calls from the multiplex PCR reads with MiXCR, one row per CDR3 protein. Among 350,000 to 450,000 distinct CDR3 sequences, approximately 25% were seen once, and the ten largest hold 25% to 30%. The sequences come from peripheral blood mononuclear cells (PBMCs), collected when the disease was refractory, from a patient treated with antithyroid drugs. The receptors stem from a woman aged 40 to 50 with Graves disease. Both conserved end residues are part of each CDR3. The D gene is left open where the match is weak. The listing skips clone size in some rows; elsewhere it reads once, few, many or a size class.

j_call v_call cdr3_length d_call clone_size cdr3_aa
TRBJ2-5 TRBV6-5 11 . few CASSSGSTQYF
TRBJ1-4 TRBV11-2 14 . many CASSTGRRNEKLFF
TRBJ2-2 TRBV11-2 15 . . CASSHGTPRTGELFF
TRBJ2-7 TRBV6-5 21 . many CASSYPLAYLGQRSRSYEQYF
TRBJ1-5 TRBV27 14 TRBD1 many CASPLDRVCQPQHF
TRBJ1-3 TRBV9 16 . . CASSAAKAGDGNTIYF
TRBJ1-1 TRBV27 15 . many CASFGRGEMNTEAFF
TRBJ2-1 TRBV7-2 15 TRBD2 few CASSFRAGEHNEQFF
TRBJ2-7 TRBV12-3/TRBV12-4 12 TRBD1 few CASSPKTGTQYF
TRBJ1-1 TRBV14 16 . many CASSHLGDTRNTEAFF
TRBJ2-4 TRBV2 13 TRBD2 many CASSATSGGIQYF
TRBJ2-5 TRBV28 15 . many CASSTTGEGVETQYF
TRBJ2-7 TRBV2 16 TRBD2 many CASRLRWAGGPDEQYF
TRBJ2-2 TRBV6-2/TRBV6-3 13 TRBD2 few CASTAREAGELFF
TRBJ1-4 TRBV4-1 14 . . CASSRRVANEKLFF
TRBJ2-5 TRBV29-1 13 . many CSVEDVSRETQYF
TRBJ1-1 TRBV19 15 TRBD1 . CASSSPNRGQAEAFF
TRBJ2-5 TRBV18 14 . . CASSPVSSGETQYF
. TRBV11-2 15 . . CASSLVRGGQETQYF
TRBJ2-1 TRBV2 18 TRBD2 . CASRGYSSGRDSYNEQFF
TRBJ1-1 TRBV11-3 16 . few CASSNTGFGLETEAFF
TRBJ2-7 TRBV19 19 TRBD1 . CASSPGLFPRTGPPYEQYF
TRBJ2-2 TRBV28 15 . many CASATGGPNTGELFF
TRBJ2-2 TRBV19 15 TRBD1 few CASSTRTGYTGELFF
TRBJ1-1 TRBV6-1 13 . many CASSPGTELKAFF
TRBJ2-5 TRBV6-9 16 TRBD2 . CAGSSRLAGGRETQYF
TRBJ2-5 TRBV7-9 14 . few CASSDGLFQETQYF
TRBJ1-4 TRBV7-6 16 TRBD1 few CASSFLRGRTNEKLFF
TRBJ2-1 TRBV28 18 TRBD2 few CASSSLSGTSGTPSEQFF
TRBJ2-3 TRBV6-1 13 . once CASRPPSTDTQYF
TRBJ1-2 TRBV28 14 . many CASSLSVWNRGYTF
TRBJ2-7 TRBV10-3 13 TRBD2 few CASTSGRPHEQYF
TRBJ2-7 TRBV20-1 18 TRBD1 few CSARLARDRGFYSYEQYF
TRBJ2-1 TRBV24-1 13 TRBD2 few CATSGLARNEQFF
TRBJ1-1 TRBV15 12 . many CATRGIGPEAFF
TRBJ1-2 TRBV2 14 TRBD1 many CASSDPGQGYGYTF
TRBJ1-1 TRBV7-9 14 . many CASSFWTENTEAFF
TRBJ2-2 TRBV19 16 TRBD1 . CASSTQDRANTGELFF
TRBJ2-5 TRBV28 14 . . CASSLTALQETQYF
TRBJ2-7 TRBV30 12 TRBD1 . CAWTGGSYEQYF
TRBJ1-2 TRBV3-1 17 TRBD1 . CASSRRTGILVGYGYTF
TRBJ2-7 TRBV20-1 13 . few CSASETISYEQYF
TRBJ2-7 TRBV5-6 13 TRBD1 . CASRFRGFGEQYF
TRBJ2-5 TRBV5-5 15 TRBD2 . CASSNSGRPQETQYF
TRBJ1-1 TRBV6-2/TRBV6-3 14 . few CASSEDPGWTEAFF
TRBJ1-1 TRBV28 19 . many CASIEPPGRGRKGGTEAFF